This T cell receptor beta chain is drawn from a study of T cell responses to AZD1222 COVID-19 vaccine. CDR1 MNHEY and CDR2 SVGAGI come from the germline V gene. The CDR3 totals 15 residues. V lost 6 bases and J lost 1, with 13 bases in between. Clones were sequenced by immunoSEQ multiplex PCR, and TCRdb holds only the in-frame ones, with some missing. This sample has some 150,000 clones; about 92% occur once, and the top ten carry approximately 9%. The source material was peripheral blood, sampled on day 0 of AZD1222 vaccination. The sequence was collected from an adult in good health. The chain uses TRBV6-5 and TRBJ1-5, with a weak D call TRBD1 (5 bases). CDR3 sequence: CASRDTGWSNQPQHF. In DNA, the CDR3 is TGTGCCAGCAGGGATACAGGATGGAGCAATCAGCCCCAGCATTTT.